This T cell receptor (beta chain) stems from a study of early T cells in non-severe SARS-CoV-2 infection. Study-wide context: Unsorted whole blood bulk RNA was sequenced, with unpaired chains.

The CDR3 covers 13 residues. Trimming stripped 6 bases from V and 5 bases from J, with 13 bases between. In germline, CDR1 is SQVTM, CDR2 ANQGSEA. This clonotype was seen more than once but under ten times. Molecules of cDNA were individually given unique molecular identifiers that were attached to them. In TCRdb, the 5' RACE reads were re-called with MiXCR into one record per CDR3 protein. In the table there are tens of thousands of distinct CDR3 sequences, roughly a sixth of which are singletons. The specimen sequenced was whole blood. The chain combines TRBV29-1 with TRBJ2-2, with unresolved D. This clonotype was sampled from an adult who was a healthcare worker with PCR-confirmed SARS-CoV-2 infection or an uninfected control (not recorded which). CDR3 loop: CSVIEVSTGELFF. CDR3 DNA: TGCAGCGTGATAGAGGTTTCGACCGGGGAGCTGTTTTTT.